The 15 T cell receptor beta chains reported below all come from one sample, sequenced in a study of cytomegalovirus exposure and HLA in healthy donors. 13 Jbeta primers and 60 Vbeta primers were used for the PCR. The data were produced by immunoSEQ multiplex PCR, yet TCRdb's version contains in-frame clones alone and is incomplete. The repertoire holds roughly 110,000 clones, 71% seen once, with roughly 2.8% in the top ten. Sequenced material: PBMCs. The receptors come from a female donor in good health and CMV-seronegative.

The gene calls are TRBV7-3 and TRBJ1-2; 7 nucleotides line up with TRBD1. The CDR3 extends over 14 amino acids. Germline V gene lookup returns CDR1 SGHTA and CDR2 FQGTGA. V was pared by 2 bases and J by 6 bases, with 6 bases of the junction left unmatched. The DNA of the CDR3 is TGTGCCAGCAGCTTAGCAGGGGGAAGCGATGGCTACACCTTC. It specifies CASSLAGGSDGYTF.

The V call is TRBV6-5, the J call TRBJ1-1; weak D call: TRBD1 (5 bases). The CDR3 extends over 15 amino acids. The germline CDR1 and CDR2 sequences are MNHEY and SVGAGI. The V end lost 4 bases, the J end lost 4 bases, and 16 bases lay between the germline ends. This CDR3 reads CASSFSFQGLTEAFF. CDR3 DNA: TGTGCCAGCAGTTTCAGTTTTCAGGGTCTCACTGAAGCTTTCTTT.

The chain uses TRBV19 and TRBJ1-4, with 7 bases lining up with TRBD1. Germline CDR1 is LNHDA and CDR2 is SQIVND (reference sequence). The CDR3 spans 15 residues. Trimming cost V 7 bases and J 5 bases; bases outside gene matches: 10. CDR3 sequence reads: CASTPPGQRNEKLFF. The DNA for the CDR3 is TGTGCCAGTACCCCGCCGGGACAGAGGAATGAAAAACTGTTTTTT. Supplemented by reference TRBV19 and TRBJ1-4, the full variable domain reads DGGITQSPKYLFRKEGQNVTLSCEQNLNHDAMYWYRQDPGQGLRLIYYSQIVNDFQKGDIAEGYSVSREKKESFPLTVTSAQKNPTAFYLCASTPPGQRNEKLFFGSGTQLSVL.

This clone has more than one count but fewer than ten. This chain joins TRBV11-2 and TRBJ2-2; 11 bases line up with TRBD2. The germline CDR1 and CDR2 sequences are SGHAT and FQNNGV. V was clipped by 5 bases and J by 1 base; unmatched bases: 3. The CDR3 has 16 residues. CDR3 DNA: TGTGCCAGCAGCCGAACTAGCGGGGGGAACACCGGGGAGCTGTTTTTT. Translating gives CASSRTSGGNTGELFF. The whole variable domain, filled in from reference TRBV11-2 and TRBJ2-2, reads EAGVAQSPRYKIIEKRQSVAFWCNPISGHATLYWYQQILGQGPKLLIQFQNNGVVDDSQLPKDRFSAERLKGVDSTLKIQPAKLEDSAVYLCASSRTSGGNTGELFFGEGSRLTVL.

This chain uses TRBV7-3 with TRBJ2-7; D may be TRBD1 (6 bases). Trimming removed 5 bases at V and 3 bases at J, with 17 bases between. This CDR3 contains 15 residues. The germline V gene has CDR1 SGHTA and CDR2 FQGTGA. CDR3 amino acids: CASSLNGGAGYEQYF. In nucleotides, the CDR3 is TGTGCCAGCAGCCTAAATGGGGGCGCGGGCTACGAGCAGTACTTC.

This clone was observed a few times. The chain links TRBV9 to TRBJ1-2; 7 nucleotides align to TRBD1. This CDR3 is built from 14 residues. Germline CDR1 and CDR2: SGDLS and YYNGEE. Trimming at V came to 3 bases and at J to 2 bases, leaving 4 bases not matched to a gene. The CDR3 region is CASSGGQRNYGYTF. The CDR3 DNA reads TGTGCCAGCAGCGGGGGACAGAGAAACTATGGCTACACCTTC.

Only a few counts were recorded for this clone. The chain employs TRBV11-3 and TRBJ1-3; D not resolved. The CDR3 is 16 residues long. The V gene's germline CDR1 is SGHNT and CDR2 YENEEA. Trimming stripped 5 bases from V and 0 bases from J, with 14 bases between. The CDR3: CASSRPGGPSGNTIYF. CDR3 in DNA: TGTGCCAGCAGCCGACCCGGAGGTCCCTCTGGAAACACCATATATTTT. Variable domain in full (rest from reference TRBV11-3 and TRBJ1-3): EAGVVQSPRYKIIEKKQPVAFWCNPISGHNTLYWYLQNLGQGPELLIRYENEEAVDDSQLPKDRFSAERLKGVDSTLKIQPAELGDSAVYLCASSRPGGPSGNTIYFGEGSWLTVV.

This clone was observed a handful of times. The chain uses TRBV28 and TRBJ1-1; perhaps TRBD1 as D (5 bases). V shed 6 bases and J shed 1 base, with 12 bases lying between them. CDR3 length: 14 amino acids. Germline CDR1 reads MDHEN; CDR2 reads SYDVKM. The CDR3: CASSLVQENTEAFF. CDR3 sequence (DNA): TGTGCCAGCAGCTTAGTACAGGAGAACACTGAAGCTTTCTTT.

This chain uses TRBV11-2 with TRBJ1-1, with TRBD1 identical over 8 bases. Germline-derived CDR1 and CDR2 are SGHAT and FQNNGV. Germline trimming cut 3 bases from V and 2 bases from J; bases unmatched to any gene: 2. CDR3 length equals 14 residues. The CDR3 is CASSFTGGNTEAFF. The CDR3 DNA follows: TGTGCCAGCAGCTTCACAGGGGGAAACACTGAAGCTTTCTTT.

This clone occurred a few times. The gene calls are TRBV30 and TRBJ2-1; 9 bases line up with TRBD2. V was clipped by 0 bases and J by 4 bases; unmatched bases: 4. Germline CDR1 is GTSNPN and CDR2 is SVGIG (reference sequence). This CDR3 is 15 amino acids long. This chain's CDR3 is CAWSVPLAGYNEQFF. The CDR3 nucleotides read TGTGCCTGGAGTGTACCTCTAGCGGGATACAATGAGCAGTTCTTC.

This clone was detected only a few times. The V gene is TRBV19, the J gene TRBJ2-1; TRBD1 matches 7 bases. Germline V gene sequence: CDR1 LNHDA, CDR2 SQIVND (reference sequence). The CDR3 length is 15 residues. Trimming cost V 6 bases and J 0 bases; bases outside gene matches: 5. The CDR3 DNA reads as TGTGCCAGTAGCGAGGACAGGAGCTCCTACAATGAGCAGTTCTTC. It is translated as CASSEDRSSYNEQFF. The full variable domain, rest sourced from reference TRBV19 and TRBJ2-1, is DGGITQSPKYLFRKEGQNVTLSCEQNLNHDAMYWYRQDPGQGLRLIYYSQIVNDFQKGDIAEGYSVSREKKESFPLTVTSAQKNPTAFYLCASSEDRSSYNEQFFGPGTRLTVL.

The chain has TRBV30 and TRBJ2-5; TRBD2 aligns across 10 bases. Trimming removed 0 bases from V and 5 bases from J; junction bases left unmatched: 3. CDR1 is GTSNPN, CDR2 SVGIG, per germline (reference sequence). This CDR3 spans 14 amino acids. CDR3 sequence (DNA): TGTGCCTGGAGTGTCCTAGCGGGAGCGGAGACCCAGTACTTC. Its protein is CAWSVLAGAETQYF.

CDR3 in amino acids: CASRPLAGRQFF. Written as DNA, the CDR3 is TGTGCCAGCAGACCCCTAGCGGGTCGGCAGTTCTTC. The chain combines TRBV6-5 with TRBJ2-1; 8 nucleotides align to TRBD2. This CDR3 spans 12 amino acids. Germline CDR1 and CDR2: MNHEY and SVGAGI. Trimming took 6 bases from V and 12 from J; bases not matched to a gene: 7.

This clone was observed a single time. The J gene is TRBJ2-7, the V gene TRBV27; 11 bases are a match to TRBD1. This CDR3 contains 13 residues. The germline V gene encodes CDR1 MNHEY and CDR2 SMNVEV (reference sequence). CDR3 sequence (DNA): TGTGCTATAGGCCGGGACAGGGGGTACGAGCAGTACTTC. Translation gives CAIGRDRGYEQYF.

V usage is TRBV28 and J usage is TRBJ2-7; 7 bases match TRBD1. J gave up 2 bases and V 9 bases, and 10 bases lay outside the gene matches. The germline V gene encodes CDR1 MDHEN and CDR2 SYDVKM. The CDR3 runs 14 residues. This CDR3 reads CASELPGQTYEQYF. CDR3 bases: TGTGCCAGTGAACTACCGGGACAGACCTACGAGCAGTACTTC.